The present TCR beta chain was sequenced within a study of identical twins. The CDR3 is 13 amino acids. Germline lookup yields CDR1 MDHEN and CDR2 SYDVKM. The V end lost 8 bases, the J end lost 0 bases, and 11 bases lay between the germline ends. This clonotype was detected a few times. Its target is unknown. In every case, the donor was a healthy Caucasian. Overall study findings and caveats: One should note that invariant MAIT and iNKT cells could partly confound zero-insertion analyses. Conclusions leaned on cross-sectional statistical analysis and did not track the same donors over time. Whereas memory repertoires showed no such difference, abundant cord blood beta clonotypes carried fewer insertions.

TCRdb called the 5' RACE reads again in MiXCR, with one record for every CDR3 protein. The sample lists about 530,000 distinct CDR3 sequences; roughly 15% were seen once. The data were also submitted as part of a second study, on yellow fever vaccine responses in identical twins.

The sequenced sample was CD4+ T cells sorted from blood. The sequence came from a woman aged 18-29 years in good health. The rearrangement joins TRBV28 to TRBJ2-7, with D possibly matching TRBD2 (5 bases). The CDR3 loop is CASCKRNSYEQYF. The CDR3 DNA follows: TGTGCCAGCTGCAAGCGGAACTCCTACGAGCAGTACTTC.